Sequencing of this TCR beta chain was carried out in a study of PD-1 blockade in classical Hodgkin lymphoma. Sequenced by immunoSEQ multiplex PCR; TCRdb stores in-frame clones only, minus some. The sample has 15,000 to 20,000 clones, 75% to 85% seen once; the top ten hold about 22%. V was clipped by 4 bases and J by 5 bases, with 9 bases between them. Germline V gene data show CDR1 as SGHKS and CDR2 as YYEKEE (reference sequence). The CDR3 contains 12 residues. Time point indicated: cycle 4 day 1 (C4D1), after 6 weeks of nivolumab. Each and every patient relapsed after autologous stem cell transplantation, and patients got differing brentuximab vedotin exposure.

The J gene is TRBJ1-1, the V gene TRBV5-5, with D unclear. The sample consisted of peripheral blood mononuclear cells (PBMCs), taken before the fourth cycle of nivolumab. This TCR was sampled from a human donor with classical Hodgkin lymphoma. CDR3 DNA: TGTGCCAGCAGCAGAATAGGGACTGAAGCTTTCTTT. Encoded protein: CASSRIGTEAFF.